This T cell receptor beta chain was recorded in a study of OX40 agonist ivuxolimab in advanced cancers. Study-level information: Enrollees could have had prior anti-PD-1, anti-PD-L1 or anti-CTLA-4 therapy, which 30% to 50% had received.

Trimming shortened V by 1 base and J by 6 bases, and 7 bases separated the two germline ends. The CDR3 spans 13 residues. Germline V gene sequence: CDR1 SGHAT, CDR2 FQNNGV. Blood was sampled at baseline, cycle 4 day 1, and cycle 7 day 1. Method: immunoSEQ multiplex PCR; TCRdb's copy keeps in-frame clones and lacks some. Of some 100,000 clones in the sample, 85% to 90% were seen once. The TCR was taken from an adult with an advanced solid tumor such as melanoma, head and neck, liver or kidney cancer. The specimen comprised CD4+ or CD8+ T cells sorted from blood, sampled in a trial of the OX40 agonist ivuxolimab. The J gene is TRBJ2-1, the V gene TRBV11-2; D not certain. This CDR3 reads CASSLAYGNEQFF. The CDR3 nucleotides read TGTGCCAGCAGCTTAGCCTATGGCAATGAGCAGTTCTTC.